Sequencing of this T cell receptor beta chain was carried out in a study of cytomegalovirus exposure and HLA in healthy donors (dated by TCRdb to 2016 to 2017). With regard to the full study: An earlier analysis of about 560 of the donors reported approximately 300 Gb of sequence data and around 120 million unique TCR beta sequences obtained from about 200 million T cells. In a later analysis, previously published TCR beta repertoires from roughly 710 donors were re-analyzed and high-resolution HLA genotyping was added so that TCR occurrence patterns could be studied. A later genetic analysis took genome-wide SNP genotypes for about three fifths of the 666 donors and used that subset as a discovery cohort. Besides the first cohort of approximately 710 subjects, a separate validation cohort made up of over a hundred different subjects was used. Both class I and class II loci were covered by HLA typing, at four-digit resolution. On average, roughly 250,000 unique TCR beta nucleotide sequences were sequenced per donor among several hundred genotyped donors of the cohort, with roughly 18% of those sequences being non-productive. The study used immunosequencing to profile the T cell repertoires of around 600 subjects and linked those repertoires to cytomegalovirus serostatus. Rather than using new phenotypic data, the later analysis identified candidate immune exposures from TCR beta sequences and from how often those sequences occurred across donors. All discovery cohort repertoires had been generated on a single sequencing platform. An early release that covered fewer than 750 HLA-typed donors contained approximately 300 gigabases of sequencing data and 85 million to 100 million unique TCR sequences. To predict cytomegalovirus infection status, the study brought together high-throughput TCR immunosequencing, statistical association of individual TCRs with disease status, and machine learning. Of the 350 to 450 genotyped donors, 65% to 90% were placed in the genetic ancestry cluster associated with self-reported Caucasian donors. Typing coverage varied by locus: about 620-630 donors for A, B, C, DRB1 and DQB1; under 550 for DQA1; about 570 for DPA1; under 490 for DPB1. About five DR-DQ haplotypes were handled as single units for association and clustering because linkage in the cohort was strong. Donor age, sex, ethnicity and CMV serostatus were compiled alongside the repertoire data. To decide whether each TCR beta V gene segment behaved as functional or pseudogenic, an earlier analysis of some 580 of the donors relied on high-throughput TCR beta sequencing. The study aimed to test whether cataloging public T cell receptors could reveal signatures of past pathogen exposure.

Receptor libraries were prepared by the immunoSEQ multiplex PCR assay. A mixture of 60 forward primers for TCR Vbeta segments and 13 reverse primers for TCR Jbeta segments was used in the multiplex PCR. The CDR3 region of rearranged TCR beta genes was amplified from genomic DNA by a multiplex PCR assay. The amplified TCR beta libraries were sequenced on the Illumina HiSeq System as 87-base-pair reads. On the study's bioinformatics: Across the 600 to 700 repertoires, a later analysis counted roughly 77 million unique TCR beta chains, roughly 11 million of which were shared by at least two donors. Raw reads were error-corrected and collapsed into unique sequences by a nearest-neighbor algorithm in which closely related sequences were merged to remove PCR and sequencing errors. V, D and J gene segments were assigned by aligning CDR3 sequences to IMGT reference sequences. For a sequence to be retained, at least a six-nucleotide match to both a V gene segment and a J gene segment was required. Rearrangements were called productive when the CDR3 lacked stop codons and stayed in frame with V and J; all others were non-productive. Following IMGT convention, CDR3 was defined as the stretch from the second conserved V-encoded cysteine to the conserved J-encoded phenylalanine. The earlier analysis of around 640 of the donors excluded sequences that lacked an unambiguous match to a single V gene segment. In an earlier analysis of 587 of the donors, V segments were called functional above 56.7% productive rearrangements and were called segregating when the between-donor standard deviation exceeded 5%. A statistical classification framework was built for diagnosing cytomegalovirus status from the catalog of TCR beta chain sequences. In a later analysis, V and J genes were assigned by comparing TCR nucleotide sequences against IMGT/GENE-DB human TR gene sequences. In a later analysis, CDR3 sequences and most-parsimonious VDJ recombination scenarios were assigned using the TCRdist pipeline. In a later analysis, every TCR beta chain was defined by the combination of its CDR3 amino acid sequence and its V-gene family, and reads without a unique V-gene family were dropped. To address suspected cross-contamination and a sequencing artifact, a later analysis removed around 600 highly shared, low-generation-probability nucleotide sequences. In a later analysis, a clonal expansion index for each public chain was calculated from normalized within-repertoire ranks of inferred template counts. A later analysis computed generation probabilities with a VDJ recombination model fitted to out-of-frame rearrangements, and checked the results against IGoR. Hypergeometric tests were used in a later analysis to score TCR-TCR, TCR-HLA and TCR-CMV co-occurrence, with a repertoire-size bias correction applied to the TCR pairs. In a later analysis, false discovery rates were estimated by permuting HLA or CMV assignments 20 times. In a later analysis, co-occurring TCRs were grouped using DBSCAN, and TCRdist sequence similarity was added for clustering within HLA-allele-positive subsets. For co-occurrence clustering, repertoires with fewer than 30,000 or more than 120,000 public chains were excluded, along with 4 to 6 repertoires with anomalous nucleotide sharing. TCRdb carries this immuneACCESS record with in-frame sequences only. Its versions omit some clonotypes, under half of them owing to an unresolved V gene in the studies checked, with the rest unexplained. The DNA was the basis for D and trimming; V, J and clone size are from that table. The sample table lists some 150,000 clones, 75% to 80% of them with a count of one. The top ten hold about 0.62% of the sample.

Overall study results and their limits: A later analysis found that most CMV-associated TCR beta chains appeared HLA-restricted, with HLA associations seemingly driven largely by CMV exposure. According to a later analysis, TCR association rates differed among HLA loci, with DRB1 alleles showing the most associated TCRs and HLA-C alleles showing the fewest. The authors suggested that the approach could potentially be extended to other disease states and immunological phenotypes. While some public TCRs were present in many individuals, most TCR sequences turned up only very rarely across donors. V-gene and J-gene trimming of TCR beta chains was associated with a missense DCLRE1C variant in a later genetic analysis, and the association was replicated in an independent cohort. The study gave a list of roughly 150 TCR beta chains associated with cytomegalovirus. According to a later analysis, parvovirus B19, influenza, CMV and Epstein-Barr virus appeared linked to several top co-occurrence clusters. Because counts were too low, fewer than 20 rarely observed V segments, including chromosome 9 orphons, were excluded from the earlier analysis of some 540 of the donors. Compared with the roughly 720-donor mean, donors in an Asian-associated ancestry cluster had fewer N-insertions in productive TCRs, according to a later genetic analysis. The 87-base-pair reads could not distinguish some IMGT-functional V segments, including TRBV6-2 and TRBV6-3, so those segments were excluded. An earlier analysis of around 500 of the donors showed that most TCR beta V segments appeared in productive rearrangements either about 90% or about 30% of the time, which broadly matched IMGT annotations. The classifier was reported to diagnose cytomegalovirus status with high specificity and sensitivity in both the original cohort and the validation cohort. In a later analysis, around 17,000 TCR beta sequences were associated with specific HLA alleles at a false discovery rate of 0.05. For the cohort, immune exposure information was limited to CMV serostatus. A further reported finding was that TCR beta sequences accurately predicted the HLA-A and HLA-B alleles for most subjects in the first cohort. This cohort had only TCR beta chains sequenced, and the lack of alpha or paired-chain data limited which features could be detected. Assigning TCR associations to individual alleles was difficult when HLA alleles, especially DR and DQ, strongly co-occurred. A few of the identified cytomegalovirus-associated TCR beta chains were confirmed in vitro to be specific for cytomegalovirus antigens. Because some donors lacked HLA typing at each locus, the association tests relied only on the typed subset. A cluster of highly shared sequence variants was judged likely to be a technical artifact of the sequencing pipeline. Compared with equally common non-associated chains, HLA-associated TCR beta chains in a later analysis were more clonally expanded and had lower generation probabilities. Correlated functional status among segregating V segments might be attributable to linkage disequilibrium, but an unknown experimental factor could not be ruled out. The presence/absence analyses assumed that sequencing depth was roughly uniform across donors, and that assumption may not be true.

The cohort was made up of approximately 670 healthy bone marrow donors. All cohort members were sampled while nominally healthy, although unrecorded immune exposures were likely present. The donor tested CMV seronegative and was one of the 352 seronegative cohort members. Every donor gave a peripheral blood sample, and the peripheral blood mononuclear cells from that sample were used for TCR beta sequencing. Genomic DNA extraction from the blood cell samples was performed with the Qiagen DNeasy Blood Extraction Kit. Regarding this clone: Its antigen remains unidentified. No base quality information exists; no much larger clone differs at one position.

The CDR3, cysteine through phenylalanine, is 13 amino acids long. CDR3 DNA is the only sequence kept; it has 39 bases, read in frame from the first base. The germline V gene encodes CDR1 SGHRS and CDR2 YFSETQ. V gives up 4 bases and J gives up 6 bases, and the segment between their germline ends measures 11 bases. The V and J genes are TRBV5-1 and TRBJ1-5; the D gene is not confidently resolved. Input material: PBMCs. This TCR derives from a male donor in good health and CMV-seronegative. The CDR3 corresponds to CASSHGEGQPQHF. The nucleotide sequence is TGCGCCAGCAGCCACGGAGAGGGTCAGCCCCAGCATTTT.